Listed here are 13 T cell receptor beta chains from one sample, sequenced in a study of Graves' ophthalmopathy and Graves' hyperthyroidism. TCR beta CDR3 regions were amplified from RNA transcripts. HTBI primers were used in a first-round RT-PCR, which preceded a second-round multiplex PCR. TCRdb reprocessed the multiplex PCR reads with MiXCR, giving one entry per CDR3 protein. The sample holds 650,000 to 800,000 distinct CDR3 sequences; more than 40% are singletons and the top ten take over 2.5%. The source material was peripheral blood. The receptor set was obtained from an adult man with Graves' ophthalmopathy.

V usage is TRBV9 and J usage is TRBJ2-5; the D is unclear. Trimming removed 0 bases from V and 4 bases from J, with 16 bases in between. CDR3 length equals 16 residues. The germline gives CDR1 SGDLS, CDR2 YYNGEE. The CDR3 reads CASSVVGDFRRETQYF. The DNA of the CDR3 is TGTGCCAGCAGCGTAGTCGGCGACTTCAGGCGAGAGACCCAGTACTTC.

This chain uses TRBV29-1 with TRBJ2-2; TRBD1 agrees at 7 bases. The germline V gene encodes CDR1 SQVTM and CDR2 ANQGSEA. The J segment lost 7 bases and the V segment lost 7 bases, leaving 12 bases of the junction unmatched. The CDR3 is 14 amino acids. DNA of the CDR3: TGCAGCGCCTCCCGACAGGGCCCGTTCGGGGAGCTGTTTTTT. It yields the protein CSASRQGPFGELFF.

This clonotype was picked up many times. The V call is TRBV19, the J call TRBJ1-5, with D possibly TRBD1 on 6 matching bases. The CDR3 contains 13 residues. The ends were cut back, 3 bases at V and 7 bases at J, with 10 bases in the middle. Germline lookup yields CDR1 LNHDA and CDR2 SQIVND (reference sequence). Written as DNA, the CDR3 is TGTGCCAGTAGTATCGCAGGGGACCAGCCCCAGCATTTT. Protein product: CASSIAGDQPQHF.

Comments on this clonotype: Just one base apart from a much larger clone, this may be a read error. V usage is TRBV13 and J usage is TRBJ2-7, with a weak D call TRBD1 (5 bases). The CDR3 sequence is 13 residues long. The germline gives CDR1 PRHDT, CDR2 FYEKMQ (reference sequence). The CDR3 DNA reads TGTGCCAGCAGCCCAGGGTCCGGCTACGAGCAGTGCTTC. It specifies CASSPGSGYEQCF.

In its sample, this clonotype was seen once. This sequence joins TRBV29-1 and TRBJ2-2; a possible D gene is TRBD1 (5 bases). Trimming shortened V by 8 bases and J by 0 bases, and 13 bases separated the two germline ends. CDR1 is SQVTM and CDR2 is ANQGSEA in the germline V gene. CDR3 size: 14 residues. CDR3 sequence reads: CSPQGPANTGELFF. The CDR3 DNA reads TGCAGCCCGCAGGGCCCCGCGAACACCGGGGAGCTGTTTTTT.

This clonotype came up a few times. J is TRBJ1-2 and V is TRBV11-2; D possibly corresponds to TRBD1 (5 bases). V dropped 0 bases and J dropped 4 bases, with 18 bases sitting between them. The V gene's germline CDR1 is SGHAT and CDR2 FQNNGV. This CDR3 has 17 residues. CDR3 in DNA: TGTGCCAGCAGCTTAGACGAGTCGTACGGGACCTTCTATGGCTACACCTTC. Translated: CASSLDESYGTFYGYTF.

The sample holds many counts of this clonotype. The chain is built from TRBV25-1 and TRBJ2-5; 9 nucleotides align to TRBD1. J was trimmed by 1 base and V by 4 bases; bases with no gene match: 10. Per germline, CDR1 MGHDK and CDR2 SYGVNS. This CDR3 spans 17 amino acids. This CDR3 is CASSVKHRDRVQETQYF. The CDR3 region has the DNA TGTGCCAGCAGTGTAAAACACCGGGACAGGGTCCAAGAGACCCAGTACTTC.

This chain uses TRBV5-6 with TRBJ2-2; D is undetermined. Germline CDR1 is SGHDT and CDR2 is YYEEEE. The CDR3 loop spans 14 amino acids. The V gene lost 1 base and the J gene lost 6 bases, with 10 bases spanning the gap. CDR3 amino acids: CASSLLNGAGELFF. In DNA form, the CDR3 reads TGTGCCAGCAGCTTGTTAAATGGGGCCGGGGAGCTGTTTTTT.

This sequence joins TRBV12-3 or TRBV12-4 and TRBJ2-2; D unclear. Trimming took off 3 bases at V and 3 bases at J, with 20 bases between the two ends. The CDR3 loop spans 18 amino acids. Here the CDR3 reads CASSFRYNYEADTGELFF. DNA of the CDR3: TGTGCCAGCAGTTTTAGGTACAATTACGAAGCTGACACCGGGGAGCTGTTTTTT.

Concerning this clonotype: This may come from a read error, since a much larger clone is one base off. The CDR3 reads CASSFNRDQPQHF. CDR3 DNA sequence: TGTGCCAGCAGCTTTAACAGGGATCAGCCCCAGCATTTT. The chain couples TRBV7-9 to TRBJ1-5; D is perhaps TRBD1 (6 bases). Germline V gives CDR1 SEHNR, CDR2 FQNEAQ (reference sequence). The CDR3 has 13 amino acids. The V and J ends lost 3 bases and 5 bases respectively, with 8 bases between them. Variable domain in full (rest from reference TRBV7-9 and TRBJ1-5): DTGVSQNPRHKITKRGQNVTFRCDPISEHNRLYWYRQTLGQGPEFLTYFQNEAQLEKSRLLSDRFSAERPKGSFSTLEIQRTEQGDSAMYLCASSFNRDQPQHFGDGTRLSIL.

Regarding this clonotype: A read error may explain this, as a much larger clone is one base away. This chain connects TRBV9 to TRBJ1-2; unclear D gene. Germline lookup yields CDR1 SGDLS and CDR2 YYNGEE. The CDR3 spans 13 residues. The DNA of the CDR3 is TGTGCCTCCTCCCGTGGCGGGAACTATGGCCACACCTTC. Translated, it gives CASSRGGNYGHTF.

This clonotype appeared a few times. The chain recombines TRBV7-3 with TRBJ2-2; 16 nucleotides match TRBD2. Germline CDR1 SGHTA, CDR2 FQGTGA. V dropped 5 bases and J dropped 0; count of bases not matched to a gene: 3. This CDR3 is 18 amino acids long. The CDR3 sequence is CASSPGLAGGTNTGELFF. The CDR3 nucleotides are TGTGCCAGCAGCCCGGGACTAGCGGGGGGGACGAACACCGGGGAGCTGTTTTTT.

The chain uses TRBV5-1 and TRBJ2-7; TRBD2 agrees at 9 bases. CDR3 length: 15 amino acids. Germline V gives CDR1 SGHRS, CDR2 YFSETQ. The junction had 5 bases not matched to a gene; V was cut back by 0 bases and J by 4 bases. In DNA form, the CDR3 reads TGCGCCAGCAGCTTGGTGGCTAGCGGGATATACGAGCAGTACTTC. This encodes CASSLVASGIYEQYF.